This is a list of T cell receptor beta chains from one sample in a study of T cells in Graves' hyperthyroidism and ophthalmopathy. In TCRdb, the multiplex PCR reads were re-called with MiXCR into one record per CDR3 protein. The table lists around 100,000 distinct CDR3 sequences, 47% of them singletons. Sequencing was done on a sample of blood. These receptors all stem from a man aged 40-49 years with Graves' hyperthyroidism. Each CDR3 is given with its conserved first and last residue. A D gene is named only where the DNA matches it firmly. The size entry is marked missing in some rows and otherwise reads once, few, many or a size class.

>TRBV7-9|TRBJ2-7|TRBD2|NA
CASSLGRGLAQYEQYF
TGTGCCAGCAGCTTAGGTCGGGGACTAGCCCAATACGAGCAGTACTTC
>TRBV25-1|TRBJ1-5|NA|NA
CARPPSPQGGQPQHF
TGTGCCAGACCTCCTTCCCCTCAGGGAGGTCAGCCCCAGCATTTT
>TRBV25-1|TRBJ1-4|NA|once
CASSLAQREEKLFF
TGTGCCAGCAGCCTGGCCCAGAGGGAAGAAAAACTGTTTTTT
>TRBV19|TRBJ2-7|TRBD2|many
CASSWTSGGAYEQYF
TGTGCCAGTAGTTGGACTAGCGGGGGGGCCTACGAGCAGTACTTC
>TRBV2|TRBJ1-1|TRBD1|many
CASRDREDTEAFF
TGTGCCAGCAGGGACAGGGAGGACACTGAAGCTTTCTTT
>TRBV5-1|TRBJ2-4|TRBD1|NA
CASSPRQGAKNIQYF
TGCGCCAGCAGCCCAAGACAGGGGGCCAAAAACATTCAGTACTTC
>TRBV11-2|TRBJ2-2|TRBD2|once
CASSSDRREGGTGELVF
TGTGCCAGCAGCTCAGATCGGCGGGAGGGAGGGACCGGGGAGCTGGTTTTT
>TRBV7-2|TRBJ1-4|NA|NA
CASSLGSGGLAEKLFF
TGTGCCAGCAGTTTAGGGAGCGGTGGGCTGGCTGAAAAACTGTTTTTT
>TRBV27|TRBJ2-1|NA|NA
CASSLRGPWINEQFF
TGTGCCAGCAGTTTAAGAGGGCCCTGGATAAATGAGCAGTTCTTC
>TRBV7-8|TRBJ2-1|NA|NA
CASSRKDSYNEQFF
TGTGCCAGCAGCCGTAAGGACAGCTACAATGAGCAGTTCTTC
>TRBV2|TRBJ1-4|NA|many
CASKSDNEKLFF
TGTGCCAGCAAGTCGGATAATGAAAAACTGTTTTTT
>TRBV20-1|TRBJ2-7|TRBD2|many
CSARLGTISEQYF
TGCAGTGCTAGATTGGGGACTATCTCCGAGCAGTACTTC
>TRBV24-1|TRBJ2-7|TRBD2|NA
CATSDPRSGTSGGSYEQYF
TGTGCCACCAGTGATCCACGATCCGGGACTAGCGGGGGGTCCTACGAGCAGTACTTC
>TRBV7-9|TRBJ2-5|NA|NA
CASSSGGGGYF
TGTGCCAGCAGCTCGGGAGGGGGCGGGTACTTC
>TRBV7-2|TRBJ2-1|NA|many
CASSLRGEGSYNEQFF
TGTGCCAGCAGCTTACGGGGAGAAGGGTCCTACAATGAGCAGTTCTTC
>TRBV20-1|TRBJ2-2|NA|NA
CSALRDSGELFF
TGCAGTGCTCTCAGGGATTCCGGGGAGCTGTTTTTT
>TRBV11-3|TRBJ2-3|NA|many
CATMTSDTQYF
TGTGCCACCATGACTTCCGATACGCAGTATTTT
>TRBV7-9|TRBJ2-3|TRBD2|NA
CASSLWTSGDTQYF
TGTGCCAGCAGCTTATGGACTAGCGGAGATACGCAGTATTTT
>TRBV6-4|TRBJ1-6|NA|many
CASSPRSRGSPLHF
TGTGCCAGCAGTCCTCGGTCCAGGGGTTCACCCCTCCACTTT
>TRBV7-2|TRBJ2-7|TRBD2|few
CASSLPTSSDEQYF
TGTGCCAGCAGCCTACCGACTAGCAGCGACGAGCAGTACTTC
>TRBV2|TRBJ2-7|NA|NA
CASSGGRGFTATYEQYF
TGTGCCAGCAGTGGGGGGCGGGGATTCACGGCAACATACGAGCAGTACTTC
>TRBV15|TRBJ2-1|TRBD2|NA
CATRVSGSSYNEQFF
TGTGCCACCAGAGTCAGCGGGAGCTCCTACAATGAGCAGTTCTTC
>TRBV12-3/TRBV12-4|TRBJ2-7|NA|many
CASSRQRGEQYF
TGTGCCAGCAGCCGTCAGAGGGGCGAGCAGTACTTC
>TRBV9|TRBJ1-1|NA|once
CASTADLGAPNTEACF
TGTGCCAGCACGGCGGACTTGGGGGCTCCGAACACTGAAGCTTGCTTT
>TRBV7-6|TRBJ2-5|NA|NA
CASTLWVGGTDTRYF
TGTGCCAGCACCTTATGGGTAGGCGGCACAGATACGCGGTACTTC
>TRBV24-1|TRBJ2-1|TRBD2|once
CATGLAAHNEQFF
TGTGCCACCGGACTAGCGGCCCATAATGAGCAGTTCTTC
>TRBV2|TRBJ2-7|NA|NA
CASSGQGQSYEQYF
TGTGCCAGCAGTGGTCAAGGACAGTCCTACGAGCAGTACTTC
>TRBV15|TRBJ2-7|NA|NA
CATSRDRSSYEQYF
TGTGCCACCAGCAGAGATCGGAGCTCCTACGAGCAGTACTTC
>TRBV9|TRBJ2-1|NA|many
CASSVDWGVSEQFF
TGTGCCAGCAGCGTAGATTGGGGGGTCAGTGAGCAGTTCTTC
>TRBV9|TRBJ2-3|TRBD2|many
CASSAGTTSTDTQYF
TGTGCCAGCAGCGCCGGGACTACGAGCACAGATACGCAGTATTTT
>TRBV2|TRBJ1-1|NA|NA
CASTGGANTEAFF
TGTGCCAGCACGGGGGGGGCGAACACTGAAGCTTTCTTT
>TRBV4-2|TRBJ2-6|TRBD1|many
CASSHSDRGGAGANVLTF
TGTGCCAGCAGCCATTCTGACAGGGGGGGTGCTGGGGCCAACGTCCTGACTTTC
>TRBV5-8|TRBJ1-1|TRBD1|once
CASSLGGQGAEAFF
TGTGCCAGCAGCTTGGGGGGACAGGGGGCTGAAGCTTTCTTT
>TRBV20-1|TRBJ1-4|NA|many
CSASGWEEKLFF
TGCAGTGCCTCGGGTTGGGAGGAAAAACTGTTTTTT
>TRBV7-3|TRBJ2-3|TRBD2|many
CASSGRTSGRAEDTQYF
TGTGCCAGCAGCGGGAGAACTAGCGGGAGGGCCGAGGATACGCAGTATTTT
>TRBV6-2/TRBV6-3|TRBJ1-5|NA|NA
CASSDTGLSSQPQHF
TGTGCCAGCAGCGACACAGGGTTGAGCAGTCAGCCCCAGCATTTC
>TRBV7-2|TRBJ2-5|TRBD2|many
CASSLRSGGGETQYF
TGTGCCAGCAGCCTTCGTAGCGGGGGGGGAGAGACCCAGTACTTC
>TRBV20-1|TRBJ1-6|NA|NA
CSARERGYSPLHF
TGCAGTGCTAGAGAAAGGGGGTATTCACCCCTCCACTTT
>TRBV20-1|TRBJ2-7|NA|NA
CSATGAAYEQYF
TGCAGTGCTACAGGGGCAGCCTACGAGCAGTACTTC
>TRBV12-3/TRBV12-4|TRBJ1-2|TRBD1|many
CASSSRQGLHYGYTF
TGTGCCAGCAGTTCCCGACAGGGTTTGCACTATGGCTACACCTTC